A selection of T cell receptor beta chains follows, all from one sample in a study of TIL therapy for anti-PD-1-resistant metastatic lung cancer. This table comes from immunoSEQ multiplex PCR, and its TCRdb copy is limited to in-frame clones, with some not included. The sample lists around 45,000 clones, 71% occurring once. The specimen was tumor tissue, collected at baseline. These receptors were obtained from a person aged 25 to 80 with non-small cell lung cancer. CDR3s include the opening cysteine and the closing phenylalanine or tryptophan. D genes are given only for firm matches. Size is omitted from some rows. Given values are once, few, many or a class for expanded clones.

cdr3_nt | cdr3_aa | v_call | d_call | j_call | cdr3_length | clone_size
TGTGCCAGCAGCGTAGGGAGGGGACTAGCGGGACGGACCACAGATACGCAGTATTTT | CASSVGRGLAGRTTDTQYF | TRBV9 | TRBD2 | TRBJ2-3 | 19 | .
TGTGCCAGTAGTCGGGCGGGAGTTGGGCCCTCTGGAGAGCAGTACTTC | CASSRAGVGPSGEQYF | TRBV19 | TRBD2 | TRBJ2-7 | 16 | .
TGTGCCAGCAGCTTAGTTTGGGCGGGAGGTGAGCAGTACTTC | CASSLVWAGGEQYF | TRBV7-2 | TRBD2 | TRBJ2-7 | 14 | .
TGTGCCAGCACCACTTCAAGCAACTCCTACGAGCAGTACTTC | CASTTSSNSYEQYF | TRBV7-9 | . | TRBJ2-7 | 14 | .
TGTGCCAGCAGCCCGGGACTAGTTCGTCATGAGCAGTTCTTC | CASSPGLVRHEQFF | TRBV9 | TRBD2 | TRBJ2-1 | 14 | once
TGCGCCAGCAGCTTGGTTCCGGCCCTCAATGAGCAGTTCTTC | CASSLVPALNEQFF | TRBV5-1 | . | TRBJ2-1 | 14 | .
TGTGCCAGCAGCTTAGGTAGCCTCCTAACTGAAGCTTTCTTT | CASSLGSLLTEAFF | TRBV11-2 | . | TRBJ1-1 | 14 | once
TGTGCCACCAGCAGAGATGGCGCAGGGGGCTATGGCTACACCTTC | CATSRDGAGGYGYTF | TRBV15 | TRBD1 | TRBJ1-2 | 15 | .
TGTGCCAGCAGCGTAACTACTAGCGGGGGAGTCTCCTACAATGAGCAGTTCTTC | CASSVTTSGGVSYNEQFF | TRBV9 | TRBD2 | TRBJ2-1 | 18 | few
TGCGCCAGCAGCCATTTCACTGAAGCTTTCTTT | CASSHFTEAFF | TRBV4-1 | . | TRBJ1-1 | 11 | .
TGCAGCGTTAAGCCAGGGGTCTACGAGCAGTACTTC | CSVKPGVYEQYF | TRBV29-1 | . | TRBJ2-7 | 12 | .
TGTGCCAGCAGCCAAGTTGGGGCAGGTAGCTCCTACGAGCAGTACTTC | CASSQVGAGSSYEQYF | TRBV4-2 | . | TRBJ2-7 | 16 | .
TGTGCCAGCATCTGGGAGGGGGCGTTAATCTATGGCTACACCTTC | CASIWEGALIYGYTF | TRBV6-1 | TRBD1 | TRBJ1-2 | 15 | .
TGCGCCAGCAGCTTGGCTCCCATGGAAGCTTTCTTT | CASSLAPMEAFF | TRBV5-1 | . | TRBJ1-1 | 12 | .
TGTGCCAGCAGCCCCGTGGGAGGGCGGGGCACCGGGGAGCTGTTTTTT | CASSPVGGRGTGELFF | TRBV9 | TRBD2 | TRBJ2-2 | 16 | .
TGTGCCAGCAGTTTTGAAGTAAATAATTCACCCCTCCACTTT | CASSFEVNNSPLHF | TRBV27 | . | TRBJ1-6 | 14 | .
TGTGCCAGCCAAGCGGGGGTTTTCAATGAGCAGTTCTTC | CASQAGVFNEQFF | TRBV7-2 | TRBD2 | TRBJ2-1 | 13 | .
TGCAGCGTTCTGGCTAGCGGGGGCGAGCAGTACTTC | CSVLASGGEQYF | TRBV29-1 | TRBD2 | TRBJ2-7 | 12 | many
TGTGCCAGCAGCCCGAACGGGCAGGGGGTCCGCCAGGGCTACACCTTC | CASSPNGQGVRQGYTF | TRBV11-2 | TRBD1 | TRBJ1-2 | 16 | .
TGTGCCTGGAGTGGAACAGGGGACCCCACAGATACGCAGTATTTT | CAWSGTGDPTDTQYF | TRBV30 | TRBD1 | TRBJ2-3 | 15 | few
TGTGCCAGCACCCCCAGGGGCCCCGCGGAACTGTTTTTT | CASTPRGPAELFF | TRBV6-5 | . | TRBJ1-4 | 13 | few
TGTGCCAGCAGTGTGAATGTTCGTCGCGGGGCCCCCTACGAGCAGTACTTC | CASSVNVRRGAPYEQYF | TRBV6-1 | . | TRBJ2-7 | 17 | .
TGTGCCAGTAGTTTCGAGGACAGGAACACCGGGGAGCTGTTTTTT | CASSFEDRNTGELFF | TRBV19 | . | TRBJ2-2 | 15 | .
TGCAGCGTTGAAGTTTTTGGACTAGCGGGGGGGCCTTCAACCGAGCAGTACTTC | CSVEVFGLAGGPSTEQYF | TRBV29-1 | TRBD2 | TRBJ2-7 | 18 | .
TGTGCCAGCAGTTTCGGTGCAACTAATGAAAAACTGTTTTTT | CASSFGATNEKLFF | TRBV6-6 | . | TRBJ1-4 | 14 | .
TGTGCCAGCAGCTCGGGACCAAAATCTTCACCCCTCCACTTT | CASSSGPKSSPLHF | TRBV7-3 | . | TRBJ1-6 | 14 | .
TGTGCCAGCAAACTACAGGGGCCCTGCGAGCAGTACTTC | CASKLQGPCEQYF | TRBV28 | TRBD1 | TRBJ2-7 | 13 | few
TGTGCCAGCAGCATACCCCCGGGGGGCACCGGGGAGCTGTTTTTT | CASSIPPGGTGELFF | TRBV7-2 | TRBD2 | TRBJ2-2 | 15 | .
TGCGCCAGCAGCTTGGACAGGGGGCGCGATTCACCCCTCCACTTT | CASSLDRGRDSPLHF | TRBV5-1 | TRBD1 | TRBJ1-6 | 15 | .
TGTGCCAGCAGTGAACGACAGAACTATGGCTACACCTTC | CASSERQNYGYTF | TRBV6-1 | . | TRBJ1-2 | 13 | few
TGCGCCAGCAGGCGAGGGGGTTCCTACGAGCAGTACTTC | CASRRGGSYEQYF | TRBV5-1 | . | TRBJ2-7 | 13 | .
TGTGCCAGCAGCTTAGGGGACAGGAGCGTCAACGAGCAGTACTTC | CASSLGDRSVNEQYF | TRBV11-3 | TRBD1 | TRBJ2-7 | 15 | few
TGTGCCATCAGTGAAGGCGGGGGTCGGTATGGAAACACCATATATTTT | CAISEGGGRYGNTIYF | TRBV10-3 | . | TRBJ1-3 | 16 | .
TGTGCCAGCAGCTTTAGGGCTAGCGGGACTGGATTTCAAGAGACCCAGTACTTC | CASSFRASGTGFQETQYF | TRBV5-6 | TRBD2 | TRBJ2-5 | 18 | .
TGTGCCAGCAGTGGAGACGTGGGCAGGGGGCTCAAACTGTTTTTT | CASSGDVGRGLKLFF | TRBV25-1 | TRBD1 | TRBJ1-4 | 15 | .
TGTGCCTGGAGTGGGACAGCCTACGAGCAGTACTTC | CAWSGTAYEQYF | TRBV30 | . | TRBJ2-7 | 12 | .
TGTGCCAGCAGCGTAGGGACAGGGGTAGAAAAACTGTTTTTT | CASSVGTGVEKLFF | TRBV28 | TRBD1 | TRBJ1-4 | 14 | .
TGTGCCTGGATTGGCAGCCATCAAGAGACCCAGTACTTC | CAWIGSHQETQYF | TRBV30 | . | TRBJ2-5 | 13 | once
TGCAGCGTTGAACAGGGCCACAATCAGCCCCAGCATTTT | CSVEQGHNQPQHF | TRBV29-1 | . | TRBJ1-5 | 13 | .
TGTGCCAGCAGCGCCGGGACAGTTAATATCGACGAGCAGTACTTC | CASSAGTVNIDEQYF | TRBV5-4 | TRBD1 | TRBJ2-7 | 15 | .
TGTGCCAGCAGCGTAGAAGGGCGGGAGGGGGATACGCAGTATTTT | CASSVEGREGDTQYF | TRBV9 | TRBD2 | TRBJ2-3 | 15 | .
TGTGCCAGCAGCCACCTACAGGGCATCCCGAACTTC | CASSHLQGIPNF | TRBV7-9 | . | TRBJ2-5 | 12 | .
TGTGCCAGCAGCCGGACAGGGGCGATCCACGAGCAGTACTTC | CASSRTGAIHEQYF | TRBV27 | TRBD1 | TRBJ2-7 | 14 | .
TGCGCCAGCAGCTTGTTTCGCCCCGGCTACTACGAGCAGTACTTC | CASSLFRPGYYEQYF | TRBV5-1 | . | TRBJ2-7 | 15 | .
TGTGCCAGCAGTTACTGGGACAATCCTTCCGGCTACACCTTC | CASSYWDNPSGYTF | TRBV6-6 | . | TRBJ1-2 | 14 | .
TGCGCCAGCAGCCACGGACTGACCTACGAGCAGTACTTC | CASSHGLTYEQYF | TRBV5-1 | . | TRBJ2-7 | 13 | .
TGTGCCAGTAGTATTGGGTCGGGGGATAGCACAGATACGCAGTATTTT | CASSIGSGDSTDTQYF | TRBV19 | . | TRBJ2-3 | 16 | .
TGTGCCTGGGAAGGCCCAGGGGCGACTAATGAAAAACTGTTTTTT | CAWEGPGATNEKLFF | TRBV30 | . | TRBJ1-4 | 15 | .
TGTGCCAGCAGTGCTGGTCCCCACGAGCAGTACTTC | CASSAGPHEQYF | TRBV25-1 | . | TRBJ2-7 | 12 | .
TGCGCCAGCAGCCCCACGACAGGAGAGGCCAAAAACATTCAGTACTTC | CASSPTTGEAKNIQYF | TRBV5-1 | . | TRBJ2-4 | 16 | .
TGTGCCAGCAGCTTCAGCCGGGAGACGCAGTATTTT | CASSFSRETQYF | TRBV7-9 | . | TRBJ2-3 | 12 | .
TGTGCCAGCAGCGTAGCTACAGGAATTGGCCCGGGGGGCACCGGGGAGCTGTTTTTT | CASSVATGIGPGGTGELFF | TRBV9 | TRBD2 | TRBJ2-2 | 19 | .
TGCGCCAGCAGCTTGGAACAGTTCTACGAGCAGTACTTC | CASSLEQFYEQYF | TRBV5-1 | . | TRBJ2-7 | 13 | few
TGTGCCAGCGCCTTGGAGGGCCGGGGCACTGAAGCTTTCTTT | CASALEGRGTEAFF | TRBV6-1 | . | TRBJ1-1 | 14 | .
TGTGCCAGCAGCGATAGCGGTCGGGATACGCAGTATTTT | CASSDSGRDTQYF | TRBV7-2 | . | TRBJ2-3 | 13 | .